One sample yielded the 3 T cell receptor beta chains listed below, sequenced in a study of blood T cells in healthy people across ages. With a J-beta primer mix and a sample-barcoded 5' primer, a second PCR ran roughly 6 to 11 cycles. TCRdb called the 5' RACE reads again in MiXCR, with one record for every CDR3 protein. The sample consists of over 500,000 distinct CDR3 sequences, approximately 52% of them appearing once. Sequencing was carried out using blood. All receptors derive from a woman of 80 years or more in good health.

Worth noting for this clonotype: This may be a read error: a much more frequent sequence differs by one nucleotide. V usage is TRBV7-8 and J usage is TRBJ1-6; no clear D gene. CDR1 is SGHVS and CDR2 is FQNEAQ in the germline V gene. The CDR3 contains 12 residues. Trimming removed 1 base at V and 14 bases at J, with 9 bases between. DNA of the CDR3: TGTGCCAGCAGCTTAGGGGGAAAGACCCTCCACTTT. Protein product: CASSLGGKTLHF.

This clonotype was found a few times. This chain uses TRBV7-3 with TRBJ2-1, with 7 bases aligning to TRBD2. Germline loops: CDR1 SGHTA, CDR2 FQGTGA. The CDR3 is 13 amino acids. J lost 7 bases, V lost 5 bases, and 5 bases had no gene match. The CDR3 DNA sequence: TGTGCCAGCAGCCCGTGGCGGGAGAATGAGCAGTTCTTC. As protein: CASSPWRENEQFF.

This clonotype was detected only a few times. The rearrangement uses TRBV20-1 and TRBJ1-5; no clear D gene. The germline V gene has CDR1 DFQATT and CDR2 SNEGSKA (reference sequence). This CDR3 is 15 amino acids long. With 3 bases removed from V and 0 bases from J, the gap between germline ends came to 12 bases. The CDR3 sequence: CSASWYSHSNQPQHF. DNA for the CDR3: TGCAGTGCTAGTTGGTACAGTCATAGCAATCAGCCCCAGCATTTT.